A single T cell receptor beta chain is shown here with its context. This clone was counted only a few times. The specificity of this receptor is unknown. No much larger clone exists at a distance of one base, and base qualities are not known. The trial excluded patients who had a history of autoimmune disease or who were on systemic immunosuppression. Peripheral blood for TCR sequencing was drawn from every dose cohort at baseline, at cycle 4 day 1 and at cycle 7 day 1. The samples were drawn from a first-in-human, open-label, multicenter phase I dose-escalation trial of ivuxolimab. Adults with locally advanced or metastatic melanoma, renal cell carcinoma, hepatocellular carcinoma or head and neck squamous cell carcinoma were enrolled in the trial. Before TCR sequencing, CD4+ and CD8+ T cells were separately sorted from peripheral blood. The data were taken from a study of OX40 agonist ivuxolimab in advanced cancers. For the wider study: Ivuxolimab was a fully human IgG2 agonistic monoclonal antibody targeting the costimulatory receptor OX40 (CD134). Among the roughly 50 dose-escalation patients, around 20 had hepatocellular carcinoma, approximately 15 melanoma, 9 renal cell carcinoma and 9 head and neck cancer. In the dose-escalation cohort, around four fifths of patients were male, and the mean age was approximately 60 years, with a range of roughly 20 to 80. Patients were allowed to have had prior anti-PD-1, anti-PD-L1 or anti-CTLA-4 therapy, and approximately 37% of the dose-escalation patients had been treated with checkpoint inhibitors. Three dose-escalation patients achieved partial responses, one with hepatocellular carcinoma and two with cutaneous melanoma. Intravenous ivuxolimab was administered to patients every 2 weeks at six dose levels: 0.01, 0.1, 0.3, 1.5, 3 and 10 mg/kg. The monotherapy dose-escalation portion (N ≈ 50 patients) of the phase I ivuxolimab trial is reported in the paper. The point of sequencing TCRbeta in the periphery was to test whether ivuxolimab changed TCR sequence diversity and drove clonal T-cell expansion. The study at large found these results: The antigen specificity of the peripheral T cells that underwent clonal expansion was not determined. In the 0.1-3.0 mg/kg groups, partial responders were among the patients with the lowest normalized peripheral clonal expansion, particularly in CD8+ T cells. Low levels of normalized T-cell clonal expansion were also seen in some patients who did not respond. Clonal expansion of both CD4+ and CD8+ blood T cells was observed from baseline to week 6 at doses 0.1 to 3.0 mg/kg. On average, CD8+ T cells showed more expanded clones than CD4+ T cells after ivuxolimab.

Genomic DNA was extracted from sorted cells for sequencing of the TCRbeta CDR3 region. TCRbeta CDR3 regions were sequenced using the immunoSEQ Assay. In its TCRdb copy, this immuneACCESS table keeps in-frame sequences only and misses some clones. Where compared with another copy, unresolved V genes explain less than half of these, and the others have no known cause. The table for this sample lists roughly 30,000 clones; 84% of them were counted only once. The top ten clonotypes cover over 15% of the sample. The germline V gene gives CDR1 as MDHEN and CDR2 as SYDVKM. V drops 10 bases and J drops 0 bases, leaving 10 bases in between. Taken from cysteine to phenylalanine, the CDR3 has 13 residues. The entry retains the CDR3 DNA only, 39 bases that are in frame from base 1.

Recombination joined TRBV28 with TRBJ2-1; tentative D gene TRBD1, with 5 bases matching. This TCR was recovered from an adult with an advanced solid tumor such as melanoma, head and neck, liver or kidney cancer. The sample consisted of CD4+ or CD8+ T cells sorted from blood, taken in a trial of the OX40 agonist ivuxolimab. The encoded CDR3 is CATQEDSYNEQFF. In nucleotide form, the sequence is TGTGCCACACAGGAAGACTCCTACAATGAGCAGTTCTTC.